The following is a TCR beta chain sequence with its context. Germline-derived CDR1 and CDR2 are ENHRY and SYGVKD. The V gene lost 2 bases and the J gene lost 0 bases, with 12 bases spanning the gap. The CDR3 has 16 residues. This record comes from a study of siplizumab effects on memory and regulatory T cells. The method was immunoSEQ multiplex PCR; TCRdb's version includes in-frame clones alone and lacks a portion of them. Altogether 90,000 to 95,000 clones are present, 93% being singletons, with the ten largest covering 5.5% to 7.5%. The rearrangement uses TRBV10-3 and TRBJ2-3, with no clear D. The receptor's source is a human donor in good health. The sample comprised CD8+ T cells sorted from blood. The CDR3 nucleotides are TGTGCCATCAGTGAGCCGGACCTCGCTAGCACAGATACGCAGTATTTT. Amino acids: CAISEPDLASTDTQYF.